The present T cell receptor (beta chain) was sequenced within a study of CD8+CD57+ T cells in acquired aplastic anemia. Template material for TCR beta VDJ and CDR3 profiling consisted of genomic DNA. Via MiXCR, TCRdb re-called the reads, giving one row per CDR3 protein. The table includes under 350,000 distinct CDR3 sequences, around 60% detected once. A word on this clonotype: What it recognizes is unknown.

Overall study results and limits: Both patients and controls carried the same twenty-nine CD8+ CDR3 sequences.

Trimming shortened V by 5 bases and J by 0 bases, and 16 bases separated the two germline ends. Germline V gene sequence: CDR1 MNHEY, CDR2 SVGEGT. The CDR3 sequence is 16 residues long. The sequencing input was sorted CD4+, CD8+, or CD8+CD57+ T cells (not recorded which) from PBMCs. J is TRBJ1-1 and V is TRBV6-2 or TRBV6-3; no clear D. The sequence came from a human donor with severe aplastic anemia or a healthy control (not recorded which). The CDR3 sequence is CASSRVRTAMNTEAFF. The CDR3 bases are TGTGCCAGCAGTCGAGTTCGGACTGCAATGAACACTGAAGCTTTCTTT.